This TCR beta chain was retrieved from a study of Graves' ophthalmopathy and Graves' hyperthyroidism. In regard to this clonotype: Germline and junction disagree at one end, which may indicate a read error.

Clinicians diagnosed using symptoms, serum thyroxine, TRAb, thyroid ultrasound and orbital computed tomography. PBMCs were isolated from a 10 ml sample of fresh peripheral blood. The authors amplified TCR beta CDR3 regions from RNA transcripts. Scientists carried out first-round RT-PCR using HTBI primers and then a second-round multiplex PCR. Using its own MiXCR run on the multiplex PCR reads, TCRdb lists one record per CDR3 protein. Altogether roughly 500,000 distinct CDR3 sequences are present, approximately 15% being singletons, with the ten largest covering over 7.5%. This CDR3 region has 15 residues. From germline, CDR1 is MNHNS and CDR2 SASEGT.

This clonotype originated in a woman in her twenties or thirties with Graves' ophthalmopathy. V usage is TRBV6-1 and J usage is TRBJ1-6, with D hard to call. The sequencing sample was made of blood. In DNA, the CDR3 is TGTGCCAGCAGTGGAGGGCTAGGGTATAATTCACACCTCCACTTT. Translating it yields CASSGGLGYNSHLHF.